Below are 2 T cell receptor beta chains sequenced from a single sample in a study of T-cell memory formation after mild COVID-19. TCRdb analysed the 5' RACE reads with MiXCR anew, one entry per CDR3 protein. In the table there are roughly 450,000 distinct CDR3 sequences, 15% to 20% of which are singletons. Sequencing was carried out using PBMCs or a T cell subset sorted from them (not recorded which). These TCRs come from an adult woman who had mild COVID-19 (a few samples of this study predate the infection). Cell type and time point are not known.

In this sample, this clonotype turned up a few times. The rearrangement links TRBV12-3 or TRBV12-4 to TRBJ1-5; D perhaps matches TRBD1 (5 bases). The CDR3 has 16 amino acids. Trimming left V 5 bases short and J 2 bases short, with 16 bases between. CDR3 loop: CASSEQGTLGNQPQHF. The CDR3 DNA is TGTGCCAGCAGTGAGCAGGGTACGCTTGGCAATCAGCCCCAGCATTTT.

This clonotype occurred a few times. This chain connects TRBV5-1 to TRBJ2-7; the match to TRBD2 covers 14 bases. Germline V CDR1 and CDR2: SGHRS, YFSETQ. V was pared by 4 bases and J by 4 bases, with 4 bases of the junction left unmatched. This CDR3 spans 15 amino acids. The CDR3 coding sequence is TGCGCCAGCAGCCTGACTAGCGGGGGGGAGTACGAGCAGTACTTC. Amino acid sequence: CASSLTSGGEYEQYF.